This entry lists 5 T cell receptor beta chains sequenced from one sample in a study of OX40 agonist ivuxolimab in advanced cancers. Libraries were prepared by immunoSEQ multiplex PCR; TCRdb keeps only in-frame clonotypes and omits some of them. Of tens of thousands of clones listed, roughly 83% are singletons. Specimen: CD4+ or CD8+ T cells sorted from blood, collected in a trial of the OX40 agonist ivuxolimab. All receptors come from an adult with an advanced solid tumor such as melanoma, head and neck, liver or kidney cancer.

Only a few counts were recorded for this clone. The rearrangement uses TRBV4-2 and TRBJ1-2, with D maybe TRBD1 (6 bases). The V and J ends lost 1 base and 7 bases respectively, with 13 bases between them. CDR1 LGHNA and CDR2 YNFKEQ come from the germline V gene. CDR3 length: 14 amino acids. CDR3: CASSQVGGGSGYTF. The CDR3 region has the DNA TGTGCCAGCAGCCAAGTAGGGGGAGGCTCTGGCTACACCTTC.

The chain uses TRBV19 and TRBJ2-6, with D unresolved. Germline lookup yields CDR1 LNHDA and CDR2 SQIVND (reference sequence). Between the trimmed V and J ends, which lost 1 base and 4 bases, there was a span of 5 bases. The CDR3 length is 14 residues. The CDR3 coding sequence is TGTGCCAGTAGTATAGGGTTGGGGGCCAACGTCCTGACTTTC. It yields the protein CASSIGLGANVLTF.

CDR3: CASSRLAGGESYNEQFF. CDR3 DNA sequence: TGTGCCAGTAGTAGGCTAGCGGGAGGGGAATCCTACAATGAGCAGTTCTTC. V and J are TRBV19 and TRBJ2-1; 12 bases agree with TRBD2. The V segment lost 4 bases and the J segment 1 base; nucleotides outside the gene matches: 5. Germline V gene data show CDR1 as LNHDA and CDR2 as SQIVND (reference sequence). The CDR3 has 17 residues.

This rearrangement joins TRBV7-1 to TRBJ2-6; a weak D match, TRBD1 (5 bases). TRBV7-1 is designated an ORF whose function remains uncertain. The CDR3 sequence is 16 residues long. The ends were cut back, 4 bases at V and 0 bases at J, with 10 bases in the middle. CDR3 amino acids: CASSLGDSSGANVLTF. DNA of the CDR3: TGTGCCAGCAGCTTAGGCGACAGCTCTGGGGCCAACGTCCTGACTTTC.

The chain employs TRBV19 and TRBJ2-7; 8 positions match TRBD2. The CDR3 extends over 13 amino acids. The trim removed 9 bases at V and 6 bases at J, leaving 10 bases unmatched. From germline, CDR1 is LNHDA and CDR2 SQIVND (reference sequence). The chain's CDR3 is CASKAGLVGEQYF. CDR3 bases: TGTGCCAGCAAAGCGGGACTAGTAGGCGAGCAGTACTTC.